Listed below are T cell receptor beta chains from one sample, sequenced in a study of T cell responses to AZD1222 COVID-19 vaccine. Using immunoSEQ multiplex PCR, the repertoire was profiled, and TCRdb retains in-frame clones only, with some absent. The data show approximately 100,000 clones, approximately 88% seen once. The input for sequencing was peripheral blood, taken on day 0 of AZD1222 vaccination. Receptor source: an adult in good health. Both conserved end residues are part of each CDR3.

CDR3,V
CASSEIIGTGVGYTF,TRBV6-1
CASSMDRGTEAFF,TRBV5-1
CASRLAGNLYEQYF,TRBV3-1/TRBV3-2
CASSPYTVGYGYTF,TRBV4-3
CASSQDYRSYEQYF,TRBV4-2
CASSYGGTGELFF,TRBV6-5
CASSLTEGSSLAFF,TRBV7-2
CASSLDYTYSYEQYF,TRBV7-2
CASSPPRGGVQPQHF,TRBV28
CASPTGLAYNEQFF,TRBV21-1
CASSRRSPGADEQYF,TRBV3-1/TRBV3-2
CASSRESYNEQFF,TRBV25-1
CASRGRTYEQYF,TRBV10-2
CSVLRNTEAFF,TRBV29-1
CSVDETGGYNEQFF,TRBV29-1
CASSVGRWGSPLHF,TRBV9
CASSRETGAHGYTF,TRBV3-1/TRBV3-2
CASSPPTKNTEAFF,TRBV6-2/TRBV6-3
CASSDSIGTGKETQYF,TRBV6-4
CASKTPGQGAHEQYF,TRBV7-8
CASSTPGTSSLSGANVLTF,TRBV19
CASSFTTLGNQPQHF,TRBV7-8
CASRTTYEQYF,TRBV28
CASSGWTGRISTDTQYF,TRBV5-1
CASSLSAGNTEAFF,TRBV11-2
CASSNENNYGYTF,TRBV5-1
CASSIVGNIYTDTQYF,TRBV19
CASSWDRKYGYTF,TRBV6-5
CASSLNVYGAEQYF,TRBV7-9
CASSYGQPGRVYEQYF,TRBV6-5
CASSPRGNTGWQFF,TRBV11-3
CASSYSVGAKQSTYTEAFF,TRBV14
CATSDLGFGDTGELFF,TRBV24-1
CASSQGLETQYF,TRBV3-1/TRBV3-2
CASSSRQGNTIYF,TRBV7-7
CASSPGPTNTEAFF,TRBV28
CASSLDGTLGEKLFF,TRBV5-1
CASSGPGTPSQFF,TRBV28
CASSRTGPAFF,TRBV6-2/TRBV6-3
CASSYEFNEKLFF,TRBV6-5
CASSLMPGSSYNSPLHF,TRBV5-1